This paragraph reports one T cell receptor (beta chain). This sample stems from a study of blood T cell repertoires in COVID-19. Study background: T cells, B-cell-depleted T cells, or PBMCs supplied cDNA or gDNA.

Study processing details: Amplification with reference gene primers provided the estimates of nucleated cell counts. The protocol was immunoSEQ multiplex PCR, while the TCRdb copy is restricted to in-frame clones and leaves out a portion. From that table come the V and J calls and clone size; the DNA was used to work out D and trimming. This repertoire shows under 130,000 clones, about 91% found once; its top ten account for around 3.5%. Germline trimming cut 7 bases from V and 1 base from J; bases unmatched to any gene: 4. The CDR3 is made up of 14 amino acids. Germline assignment: CDR1 MDHEN and CDR2 SYDVKM.

The receptor was derived from a human donor in a cohort sampled during active COVID-19. The chain combines TRBV28 with TRBJ2-5; 9 nucleotides agree with TRBD1. The sample consisted of peripheral blood. CDR3 sequence reads: CASKTGGGQETQYF. CDR3 coding DNA: TGTGCCAGCAAAACAGGGGGCGGCCAAGAGACCCAGTACTTC.